This T cell receptor beta chain was sequenced for a study of blood T cell repertoires in COVID-19. About the study: Some COVID-19 samples were acute and others convalescent; all came from the United States, Italy and Spain. In each case, the material was cDNA or gDNA derived from T cells, B-cell-depleted T cells, or PBMCs.

As processed by the authors: The assay estimated nucleated cells by amplifying reference gene primers. Data came from immunoSEQ multiplex PCR; TCRdb stores just in-frame clones and leaves some out. From that table come the V and J calls and clone size; the DNA was used to work out D and trimming. This sample yields about 83,000 clones, of which roughly 88% are seen a single time; 7% to 9% belongs to the top ten. This clone was counted a single time. V shed 2 bases and J shed 6 bases, with 13 bases lying between them. This CDR3 region has 14 residues. Looked up from germline, CDR1 is MDHEN and CDR2 is SYDVKM.

This receptor was obtained from a man aged 50-59 years with active COVID-19. The sample consisted of peripheral blood. The chain links TRBV28 to TRBJ1-1; D is possibly TRBD1 (5 bases). The CDR3 DNA reads TGTGCCAGCAGTTTAGGGGGGTCGAGCTCTGAAGCTTTCTTT. Its protein is CASSLGGSSSEAFF.